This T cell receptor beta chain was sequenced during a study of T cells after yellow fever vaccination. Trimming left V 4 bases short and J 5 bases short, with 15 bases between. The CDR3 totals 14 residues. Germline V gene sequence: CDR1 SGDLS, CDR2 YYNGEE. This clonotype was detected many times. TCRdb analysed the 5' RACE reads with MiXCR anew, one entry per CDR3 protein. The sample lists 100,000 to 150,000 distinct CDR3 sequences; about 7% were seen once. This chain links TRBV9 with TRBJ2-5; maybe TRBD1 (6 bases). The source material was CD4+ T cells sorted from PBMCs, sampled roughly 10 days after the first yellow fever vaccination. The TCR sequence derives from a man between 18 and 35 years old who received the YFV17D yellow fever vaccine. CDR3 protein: CASSRKTGLETQYF. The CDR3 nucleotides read TGTGCCAGCAGCAGAAAAACAGGGTTGGAGACCCAGTACTTC. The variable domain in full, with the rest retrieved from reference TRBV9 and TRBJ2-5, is DSGVTQTPKHLITATGQRVTLRCSPRSGDLSVYWYQQSLDQGLQFLIQYYNGEERAKGNILERFSAQQFPDLHSELNLSSLELGDSALYFCASSRKTGLETQYFGPGTRLLVL.